This T cell receptor (beta chain) came from a study of CD8 T cells in ankylosing spondylitis. Study-wide results and caveats: Blood of patients with ankylosing spondylitis appeared to be characterized by a TCR beta motif of several highly homologous variants. Peripheral blood samples showed relatively rare disease-linked clones, and these clones were CD8+. It was reported that disease-linked clones were significantly enriched in matched ankylosing spondylitis synovial fluid. Some motif variants were previously reported in reactive arthritis synovial fluid and blood.

Scientists made TCR beta libraries using quantitative 5'-RACE with molecular barcodes. MiXCR was run by TCRdb on the 5' RACE reads, yielding one entry per CDR3 protein. Altogether 670,000 or so distinct CDR3 sequences are present, roughly 19% being singletons, with the ten largest covering 19%. Germline assignment: CDR1 KGHDR and CDR2 SFDVKD. The CDR3 contains 13 residues. V lost 2 bases and J lost 5, with 8 bases in between. This clonotype was seen more than once but under ten times. Antigen specificity is unknown. This sequence originates from a male donor with ankylosing spondylitis. Sequenced sample: blood, either unsorted or a sorted T cell fraction (not recorded which). The chain combines TRBV24-1 with TRBJ1-1; D may be TRBD1 (6 bases). CDR3 sequence: CATSDSRGTEAFF. The CDR3 nucleotides read TGTGCCACCAGTGATTCCAGGGGTACTGAAGCTTTCTTT.